This T cell receptor beta chain was retrieved from a study of patients and donors after allogeneic stem cell transplantation. MiXCR, run by TCRdb on the RT-PCR reads, gives a single entry per CDR3 protein. The sample gives 150,000 to 200,000 distinct CDR3 sequences, more than 35% of which show up once; about 30% is in the top ten. This clonotype turned up a few times. The CDR3 runs to 15 residues. V gave up 0 bases and J gave up 5 bases; unmatched junction bases: 4. The TCR was taken from a human donor who was either an allogeneic HSCT recipient or a stem cell or donor lymphocyte infusion donor (not recorded which). It is not recorded whose cells these are; they may come from a transplant donor. The chain uses TRBV12-3 or TRBV12-4 and TRBJ2-1, with 7 bases matching TRBD2. Sequencing input: blood, either unsorted or a sorted T cell fraction (not recorded which). CDR3: CASSLASGINNEQFF. The CDR3 DNA follows: TGTGCCAGCAGTTTAGCCAGCGGGATAAACAATGAGCAGTTCTTC.